The 11 T cell receptor beta chains presented below share a single source sample, sequenced in a study of T cell changes during pregnancy in multiple sclerosis. Sequencing was performed with immunoSEQ multiplex PCR; in TCRdb, only in-frame clones are kept and a portion is missing. The sample records about 89,000 clones, about 91% being singletons. The sample here was peripheral blood, taken after pregnancy. The receptors shown here come from a female donor in good health, enrolled as a control in a pregnancy study.

This chain links TRBV5-4 with TRBJ1-2; TRBD1 is a possible D gene (6 bases). V lost 4 bases to trimming and J lost 12 bases, with 19 bases between them. The CDR3 sequence is 13 residues long. Germline V lookup: CDR1 SGHNT, CDR2 YYREEE (reference sequence). In DNA, the CDR3 is TGTGCCAGCAGCGGGGGGGGCAGGCCCGTCGACACCTTC. Protein sequence: CASSGGGRPVDTF.

The gene calls are TRBV29-1 and TRBJ2-7; tentative D call: TRBD1 (5 bases). There are 12 residues in the CDR3. With 4 bases removed from V and 3 bases from J, the gap between germline ends came to 10 bases. CDR1 SQVTM and CDR2 ANQGSEA come from the germline V gene. Written as DNA, the CDR3 is TGCAGCGTTGGATTAACAGGCTACGAGCAGTACTTC. This codes for CSVGLTGYEQYF.

This sequence joins TRBV10-3 and TRBJ2-3; 9 bases line up with TRBD2. Germline V CDR1 and CDR2: ENHRY, SYGVKD. This CDR3 comprises 14 residues. V shed 11 bases and J 4 bases; nucleotides not matched to a gene: 10. The CDR3 coding sequence is TGTGCCGCTGGGTCTAGCGGGGCCCCAGATACGCAGTATTTT. Protein product: CAAGSSGAPDTQYF.

This sequence joins TRBV4-1 and TRBJ2-3; 9 bases are a match to TRBD1. CDR3 length equals 15 residues. Per the germline V gene, CDR1 is MGHRA and CDR2 is YSYEKL. Losses at the gene ends were 6 bases for V and 1 base for J; bases not matched to a gene: 5. This CDR3 is CASRGGTGRTDTQYF. DNA for the CDR3: TGCGCCAGCAGGGGCGGGACAGGGCGCACAGATACGCAGTATTTT.

The V call is TRBV28, the J call TRBJ1-5; 8 bases map to TRBD1. V was clipped by 4 bases and J by 5 bases; unmatched bases: 4. The germline gives CDR1 MDHEN, CDR2 SYDVKM. The CDR3 spans 14 residues. The CDR3 region has the DNA TGTGCCAGCAGTTCGACAGGGGTGGATCAGCCCCAGCATTTT. Its translation is CASSSTGVDQPQHF.

The chain has TRBV4-2 and TRBJ1-4; D not resolved. CDR1 and CDR2 (germline): LGHNA, YNFKEQ. The CDR3 extends over 12 amino acids. V was shortened by 3 bases and J by 5 bases, with 4 bases between the two germline ends. CDR3 nucleotides: TGTGCCAGCAGCCACATCAATGAAAAACTGTTTTTT. This gives the protein CASSHINEKLFF.

The chain is built from TRBV27 and TRBJ2-2; 10 bases are shared with TRBD2. This CDR3 region has 16 residues. Trimming removed 3 bases from V and 5 bases from J; junction bases left unmatched: 6. Looked up from germline, CDR1 is MNHEY and CDR2 is SMNVEV (reference sequence). CDR3: CASSFRASGSTGELFF. DNA of the CDR3: TGTGCCAGCAGTTTCAGGGCTAGCGGGAGTACCGGGGAGCTGTTTTTT.

The chain combines TRBV7-9 with TRBJ1-3; D may be TRBD1 (6 bases). In germline, CDR1 is SEHNR, CDR2 FQNEAQ (reference sequence). V lost 6 bases and J 7 bases, leaving 10 bases between the germline ends. The length of the CDR3 is 12 residues. CDR3 nucleotide sequence: TGTGCCAGCAGGGGGACACCCAACACCATATATTTT. It encodes CASRGTPNTIYF.

The gene calls are TRBV5-6 and TRBJ1-2; possible D gene TRBD1, 6 bases. Trimming stripped 3 bases from V and 3 bases from J, with 15 bases between. There are 15 residues in the CDR3. In germline, CDR1 is SGHDT, CDR2 YYEEEE. The CDR3 spells CASSSKATGHYGYTF. The CDR3 DNA follows: TGTGCCAGCAGCTCCAAGGCGACAGGCCACTATGGCTACACCTTC.

A note on this clone: Compared with germline, one end of the junction differs, possibly owing to a read error. The V gene is TRBV7-7, the J gene TRBJ2-7, with D perhaps matching TRBD2 (6 bases). In germline, CDR1 is SSHAT, CDR2 FNYEAQ (reference sequence). This CDR3 contains 15 residues. DNA for the CDR3: TGTGCTAGCAGCGTGCGGGACGGTAGCTCCTACGAGCAGTACTTC. This gives the protein CASSVRDGSSYEQYF. The full variable domain, its missing parts supplied by reference TRBV7-7 and TRBJ2-7, is GAGVSQSPRYKVTKRGQDVTLRCDPISSHATLYWYQQALGQGPEFLTYFNYEAQPDKSGLPSDRFSAERPEGSISTLTIQRTEQRDSAMYRCASSVRDGSSYEQYFGPGTRLTVT.

The chain links TRBV18 to TRBJ1-4, with a possible D match to TRBD1 (5 bases). The CDR3 extends over 14 amino acids. The V end lost 6 bases, the J end lost 8 bases, and 16 bases lay between the germline ends. The germline V gene encodes CDR1 KGHSH and CDR2 LQKENI. The chain's CDR3 is CASSPRGSTEKLFF. The CDR3 DNA reads as TGTGCCAGCTCTCCTCGGGGGAGCACCGAAAAACTGTTTTTT.